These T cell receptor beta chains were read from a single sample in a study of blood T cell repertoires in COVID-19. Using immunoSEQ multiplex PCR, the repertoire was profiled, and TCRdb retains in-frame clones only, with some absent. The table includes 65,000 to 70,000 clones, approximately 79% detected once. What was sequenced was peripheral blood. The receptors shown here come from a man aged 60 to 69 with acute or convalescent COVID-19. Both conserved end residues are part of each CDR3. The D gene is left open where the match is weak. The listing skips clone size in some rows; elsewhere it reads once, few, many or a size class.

CDR3aa: CASSYSGTSYNEQFF; CDR3nt: TGTGCCAGCAGTTATAGTGGGACATCTTACAATGAGCAGTTCTTC; d_gene: .; abundance: .; v_gene: TRBV6-5; j_gene: TRBJ2-1
CDR3aa: CASSVETTYTGELFF; CDR3nt: TGTGCCAGCAGCGTTGAGACAACCTACACCGGGGAGCTGTTTTTT; d_gene: .; abundance: .; v_gene: TRBV9; j_gene: TRBJ2-2
CDR3aa: CASSPGTGGWGGYTF; CDR3nt: TGTGCCAGCAGCCCCGGGACAGGGGGCTGGGGAGGCTACACCTTC; d_gene: TRBD1; abundance: .; v_gene: TRBV2; j_gene: TRBJ1-2
CDR3aa: CASSGDRGLTMNTEAFF; CDR3nt: TGTGCCAGCAGTGGGGACAGGGGGCTTACAATGAACACTGAAGCTTTCTTT; d_gene: TRBD1; abundance: .; v_gene: TRBV2; j_gene: TRBJ1-1
CDR3aa: CASSLTLTGYSGYTF; CDR3nt: TGTGCCAGCAGCTTAACGCTGACAGGGTACAGTGGCTACACCTTC; d_gene: TRBD1; abundance: .; v_gene: TRBV7-3; j_gene: TRBJ1-2
CDR3aa: CSAQGAAETQYF; CDR3nt: TGCAGCGCCCAGGGGGCGGCGGAGACCCAGTACTTC; d_gene: TRBD1; abundance: once; v_gene: TRBV29-1; j_gene: TRBJ2-5
CDR3aa: CASQDEGGSPLHF; CDR3nt: TGCGCCAGCCAGGACGAGGGCGGTTCACCCCTCCACTTT; d_gene: .; abundance: .; v_gene: TRBV5-1; j_gene: TRBJ1-6
CDR3aa: CASSQTYIEGARNTIYF; CDR3nt: TGTGCCAGCAGCCAGACCTACATCGAGGGGGCGAGAAACACCATATATTTT; d_gene: TRBD1; abundance: .; v_gene: TRBV3-1/TRBV3-2; j_gene: TRBJ1-3
CDR3aa: CASRGRPSSGNTIYF; CDR3nt: TGTGCCAGCCGCGGGCGGCCCAGCTCTGGAAACACCATATATTTT; d_gene: .; abundance: .; v_gene: TRBV19; j_gene: TRBJ1-3
CDR3aa: CASSVKRGAANVLTF; CDR3nt: TGTGCCAGCAGCGTAAAGCGGGGAGCGGCCAACGTCCTGACTTTC; d_gene: TRBD2; abundance: .; v_gene: TRBV6-5; j_gene: TRBJ2-6
CDR3aa: CASRDSFEKLFF; CDR3nt: TGTGCCAGTAGGGACAGCTTTGAGAAACTGTTTTTT; d_gene: .; abundance: .; v_gene: TRBV19; j_gene: TRBJ1-4
CDR3aa: CASSQSWRSGAFF; CDR3nt: TGTGCCAGCAGCCAATCATGGAGGTCCGGGGCTTTCTTT; d_gene: .; abundance: few; v_gene: TRBV14; j_gene: TRBJ1-1
CDR3aa: CASSAGANYGYTF; CDR3nt: TGTGCCAGCAGCGCCGGAGCTAACTATGGCTACACCTTC; d_gene: .; abundance: once; v_gene: TRBV7-9; j_gene: TRBJ1-2
CDR3aa: CASSQGTGLEQFF; CDR3nt: TGCGCCAGCAGCCAAGGGACAGGGCTTGAGCAGTTCTTC; d_gene: TRBD1; abundance: .; v_gene: TRBV4-3; j_gene: TRBJ2-1
CDR3aa: CASSPRQEHNYGYTF; CDR3nt: TGTGCCAGCTCACCAAGACAGGAGCATAACTATGGCTACACCTTC; d_gene: .; abundance: .; v_gene: TRBV18; j_gene: TRBJ1-2
CDR3aa: CASSLGASGGYEQYF; CDR3nt: TGTGCCAGCAGCCTTGGGGCTAGCGGGGGTTACGAGCAGTACTTC; d_gene: TRBD2; abundance: once; v_gene: TRBV5-4; j_gene: TRBJ2-7
CDR3aa: CASSHTTGRTPANYGYTF; CDR3nt: TGTGCCAGCAGCCATACGACAGGGAGGACTCCAGCTAACTATGGCTACACCTTC; d_gene: TRBD1; abundance: .; v_gene: TRBV3-1/TRBV3-2; j_gene: TRBJ1-2
CDR3aa: CASSQDFGGARGNTEAFF; CDR3nt: TGCGCCAGCAGCCAAGATTTTGGCGGGGCTCGGGGGAACACTGAAGCTTTCTTT; d_gene: .; abundance: medium-sized; v_gene: TRBV4-3; j_gene: TRBJ1-1
CDR3aa: CASSRGETQYF; CDR3nt: TGTGCCAGCAGTCGCGGAGAGACCCAGTACTTC; d_gene: .; abundance: .; v_gene: TRBV13; j_gene: TRBJ2-5
CDR3aa: CASSLGQGDDGYTF; CDR3nt: TGTGCCAGCAGCCTTGGACAGGGGGATGATGGCTACACCTTC; d_gene: TRBD1; abundance: .; v_gene: TRBV7-8; j_gene: TRBJ1-2